These 5 T cell receptor beta chains share one sample of origin, sequenced in a study of hypomethylating agent response in myelodysplastic syndrome. Only in-frame clones appear in the TCRdb table, and some are missing; sequencing was by immunoSEQ multiplex PCR. Here the sample spans approximately 9,300 clones, more than 80% being singletons. Material: bone marrow, obtained before or after starting hypomethylating agent treatment for myelodysplastic syndrome (not recorded which). These receptor sequences come from a human donor with myelodysplastic syndrome.

The chain uses TRBV5-1 and TRBJ2-2; D could derive from TRBD1 or TRBD2 (5 bases each). CDR1 SGHRS and CDR2 YFSETQ come from the germline V gene. CDR3 size: 16 residues. The V and J ends lost 4 bases and 1 base respectively, with 14 bases between them. CDR3 amino acids: CASSTGALVNTGELFF. CDR3 DNA: TGCGCCAGCAGCACCGGGGCCCTTGTGAACACCGGGGAGCTGTTTTTT.

The J gene is TRBJ2-7, the V gene TRBV10-1; D is ambiguous. Germline V gene lookup returns CDR1 WNHNN and CDR2 SYGVQD (reference sequence). V was shortened by 3 bases and J by 7 bases, with 13 bases between the two germline ends. There are 13 residues in the CDR3. CDR3 sequence: CASSDGGSGEQYF. The CDR3 region has the DNA TGCGCCAGCAGTGACGGCGGCTCTGGAGAGCAGTACTTC.

The chain employs TRBV15 and TRBJ2-5, with D unresolved. V was shortened by 0 bases and J by 5 bases, with 13 bases between the two germline ends. The CDR3 covers 15 residues. Looked up from germline, CDR1 is LNHNV and CDR2 is YYDKDF (reference sequence). CDR3 in amino acids: CATSRDSQARETQYF. CDR3 sequence (DNA): TGTGCCACCAGCAGAGATTCCCAGGCCCGGGAGACCCAGTACTTC. Drawing the rest from reference TRBV15 and TRBJ2-5, the complete variable domain is DAMVIQNPRYQVTQFGKPVTLSCSQTLNHNVMYWYQQKSSQAPKLLFHYYDKDFNNEADTPDNFQSRRPNTSFCFLDIRSPGLGDTAMYLCATSRDSQARETQYFGPGTRLLVL.

V is TRBV7-2 and J is TRBJ2-7, with D perhaps matching TRBD1 (5 bases). Trimming left V 6 bases short and J 5 bases short, with 17 bases between. Germline CDR1 and CDR2: SGHTA and FQGNSA. There are 14 residues in the CDR3. The CDR3 here is CASRLRQSFDEQYF. DNA of the CDR3: TGTGCCAGCAGGTTGCGACAGTCCTTCGACGAGCAGTACTTC.

The chain carries TRBV5-1 and TRBJ2-2, with D unclear. CDR3 length: 14 residues. Germline CDR1 reads SGHRS; CDR2 reads YFSETQ. V shed 0 bases and J shed 1 base, with 4 bases lying between them. The CDR3 region is CASSLVLNTGELFF. In DNA form, the CDR3 reads TGCGCCAGCAGCTTGGTACTGAACACCGGGGAGCTGTTTTTT.